Following are 17 T cell receptor beta chains from one sample sequenced in a study of control samples from healthy donors and cancer patients. TCRdb's copy holds only in-frame clones and misses some; the assay was immunoSEQ multiplex PCR. Among about 150,000 clones listed, under 95% were seen once. The sample was blood. These receptors all stem from a young woman in good health.

CDR3 sequence (DNA): TGTGCCAGTATTTCGAGAGGTGGAGAAAAACTGTTTTTT. Encoded protein: CASISRGGEKLFF. J is TRBJ1-4 and V is TRBV19; no definite D call. CDR1 LNHDA and CDR2 SQIVND come from the germline V gene (reference sequence). This CDR3 comprises 13 residues. Trimming left V 7 bases short and J 8 bases short, with 14 bases between.

The chain has TRBV18 and TRBJ2-2; tentative D call: TRBD1 (7 bases). Looked up from germline, CDR1 is KGHSH and CDR2 is LQKENI. V shed 3 bases and J shed 5 bases, with 13 bases lying between them. The CDR3 length is 15 residues. Here the CDR3 DNA reads TGTGCCAGCTCACCGAGCAGGGGGAGGACCGGGGAGCTGTTTTTT. Translating it yields CASSPSRGRTGELFF.

The V and J genes are TRBV7-6 and TRBJ1-2; D gene ambiguous. Trimming pared 6 bases from V and 3 bases from J, leaving 17 bases between. This CDR3 has 15 amino acids. Germline-derived CDR1 and CDR2 are SGHVS and FNYEAQ. The CDR3 is CASREVGSEDYGYTF. CDR3 DNA: TGTGCCAGCAGGGAAGTGGGTTCGGAGGACTATGGCTACACCTTC.

The V call is TRBV6-2 or TRBV6-3, the J call TRBJ2-3; no firm D call. Per germline, CDR1 MNHEY and CDR2 SVGEGT. The CDR3 extends over 13 amino acids. V lost 5 bases and J lost 4, with 10 bases in between. The CDR3 is CASSQEFPDTQYF. CDR3 DNA: TGTGCCAGCAGTCAAGAATTCCCAGATACGCAGTATTTT.

The V gene is TRBV28, the J gene TRBJ1-4, with 7 bases fitting TRBD1. This CDR3 is 19 amino acids long. Germline-derived CDR1 and CDR2 are MDHEN and SYDVKM. With 4 bases clipped from V and 3 bases from J, the junction kept 17 bases outside the gene matches. CDR3 DNA sequence: TGTGCCAGCAGTTCTAGGATGCTCAGGGGGATGGACGCTAATGAAAAACTGTTTTTT. It is translated as CASSSRMLRGMDANEKLFF.

The chain employs TRBV3-1 (or the pseudogene TRBV3-2) and TRBJ2-5; 7 nucleotides match TRBD2. Germline lookup yields CDR1 LGHDT and CDR2 YNNKEL (reference sequence). V was pared by 8 bases and J by 2 bases, with 8 bases of the junction left unmatched. The CDR3 is 14 amino acids. CDR3 loop: CASPDPAGQETQYF. The CDR3 DNA sequence: TGTGCCAGCCCAGACCCAGCGGGACAAGAGACCCAGTACTTC.

The chain recombines TRBV2 with TRBJ1-5, with D unclear. V lost 4 bases and J lost 7, with 17 bases in between. This CDR3 has 15 residues. Germline values: CDR1 SNHLY, CDR2 FYNNEI. The CDR3 sequence is CASSGLTRAGQPQHF. Written as DNA, the CDR3 is TGTGCCAGCAGTGGACTAACCCGAGCGGGCCAGCCCCAGCATTTT.

V and J are TRBV4-1 and TRBJ1-2; TRBD1 might be the D (5 bases). The CDR3 has 15 residues. V was clipped by 4 bases and J by 5 bases, with 17 bases between them. Germline-derived CDR1 and CDR2 are MGHRA and YSYEKL. CDR3 DNA: TGCGCCAGCAGCCCCCGACCCGGGGGGGAGTATGGCTACACCTTC. It encodes CASSPRPGGEYGYTF.

The chain joins TRBV7-2 to TRBJ1-1; D is perhaps TRBD1 (5 bases). The CDR3 has 14 residues. Germline V lookup: CDR1 SGHTA, CDR2 FQGNSA. The V and J ends lost 10 bases and 3 bases respectively, with 18 bases between them. The CDR3 DNA is TGTGCCACACGACAGACTAGGGACTACACTGAAGCTTTCTTT. Amino acid sequence: CATRQTRDYTEAFF.

V gene TRBV28 combines with J gene TRBJ2-1; D not certain. The CDR3 sequence is 16 residues long. V gave up 4 bases and J gave up 8 bases, with 21 bases separating them. Germline V gene sequence: CDR1 MDHEN, CDR2 SYDVKM. CDR3 sequence reads: CASSSKVLGLTDEQFF. The CDR3 DNA reads as TGTGCCAGCAGTTCCAAAGTTTTAGGGCTGACGGATGAGCAGTTCTTC.

The chain is built from TRBV4-2 and TRBJ1-1; tentatively, D is TRBD1 (5 bases). This CDR3 has 14 amino acids. Germline-derived CDR1 and CDR2 are LGHNA and YNFKEQ. The V and J ends lost 0 bases and 10 bases respectively, with 15 bases between them. The CDR3 coding sequence is TGTGCCAGCAGCCAAGAGTCAGGGAGGGACGGAGCTTTCTTT. The encoded protein is CASSQESGRDGAFF.

This chain's CDR3 is CASSSGRTGYYEQYF. As DNA, the CDR3 is TGTGCCAGCTCCTCGGGGAGGACGGGCTACTACGAGCAGTACTTC. This sequence joins TRBV18 and TRBJ2-5, with TRBD2 as a possible D gene (6 bases). The end of the DNA is better explained by TRBJ2-7, so the J call may be wrong. CDR3 length: 15 residues. Germline loops: CDR1 KGHSH, CDR2 LQKENI.

This clone was seen only once. The chain uses TRBV28 and TRBJ2-5; 11 nucleotides align to TRBD1. The CDR3 sequence is 13 residues long. J lost 4 bases, V lost 9 bases, and 4 bases had no gene match. Germline assignment: CDR1 MDHEN and CDR2 SYDVKM. The CDR3 coding sequence is TGTGCCAGTCGGACAGGGGGCGTAGAGACCCAGTACTTC. Amino acids: CASRTGGVETQYF.

The chain recombines TRBV7-2 with TRBJ2-7; D gene ambiguous. V gave up 1 base and J gave up 4 bases, with 8 bases separating them. The CDR3 extends over 13 amino acids. Germline loops: CDR1 SGHTA, CDR2 FQGNSA. Here the CDR3 DNA reads TGTGCCAGCAGCTTAGGTCCCGTTTACGAGCAGTACTTC. It is translated as CASSLGPVYEQYF.

In this sample, this clone turned up once. The chain carries TRBV6-5 and TRBJ2-3; TRBD1 or TRBD2 may be the D gene (5 bases each). This CDR3 contains 13 residues. Looked up from germline, CDR1 is MNHEY and CDR2 is SVGAGI. V was pared by 4 bases and J by 2 bases, with 7 bases between. Here the CDR3 reads CASSLGTTDTQYF. The CDR3 DNA sequence: TGTGCCAGCAGTTTAGGGACCACAGATACGCAGTATTTT.

V gene TRBV9 combines with J gene TRBJ2-1; tentative D call: TRBD2 (6 bases). In germline, CDR1 is SGDLS, CDR2 YYNGEE. V was clipped by 3 bases and J by 6 bases, with 19 bases between them. The CDR3 length is 16 residues. The CDR3 is CASSGPEGRRSNEQFF. DNA for the CDR3: TGTGCCAGCAGCGGTCCGGAGGGGCGGCGGAGCAATGAGCAGTTCTTC.

The chain has TRBV29-1 and TRBJ1-2, with a tentative D call TRBD1 (5 bases). The V gene lost 2 bases and the J gene lost 8 bases, with 15 bases spanning the gap. The germline gives CDR1 SQVTM, CDR2 ANQGSEA. This CDR3 is 13 amino acids long. CDR3 nucleotides: TGCAGCGTTGAATCCTGGCAGGGTCTAGGCTACACCTTC. Its protein product is CSVESWQGLGYTF. Using reference TRBV29-1 and TRBJ1-2 for the parts outside the CDR3, the full variable domain is SAVISQKPSRDICQRGTSLTIQCQVDSQVTMMFWYRQQPGQSLTLIATANQGSEATYESGFVIDKFPISRPNLTFSTLTVSNMSPEDSSIYLCSVESWQGLGYTFGSGTRLTVV.